This record covers a single TCR beta chain. This clonotype has a count of ten or more. What antigen it recognizes has not been identified. One base away lies a much larger clone, so this may be a sequencing read error. V is shortened by 1 base, J by 4 bases, and the region joining them spans 7 bases. From the cysteine up to the phenylalanine, the CDR3 has a length of 13 residues. Only the CDR3 region is kept as DNA, spanning 39 bases read in frame from base 1. The CDR1 and CDR2 encoded by the germline V gene are SGHAT and FQNNGV. Two rounds of multiplex PCR were performed to amplify the TCR beta CDR3 region from genomic DNA. The first PCR round used primers specific to each TRBV and TRBJ gene, and the primer sequences were filed in Chinese patent CN105087789A. The second PCR round used universal primers. The Roche High Pure PCR Template Preparation Kit was used to extract genomic DNA from frozen PBMCs. The libraries underwent paired-end sequencing with 151 bp reads on an Illumina HiSeq 3000. Concerning the study's data processing: Raw reads lacking the multiplex PCR primer sequences were removed with CutAdapt. Using PEAR, the high-quality paired reads were merged into contigs. By aligning each contig to reference sequences, MiXCR assigned the TRB V, D and J gene segments to that contig. To remove sequencing errors, CDR3 sequences were clustered according to base quality and sequence similarity. Diversity was calculated as Shannon entropy divided by the natural log of the number of productive TCR sequences. Clonality was defined as one minus Shannon entropy divided by the natural log of the number of unique clonotypes. Progression-free survival cut-offs for repertoire metrics were chosen using the Youden index of ROC curves, with analyses run in R 3.5.3. The public reads were reanalyzed by TCRdb: fastp trimming at Q25, MiXCR alignment, in-frame beta chains only. Rows with a matching CDR3 protein are joined into one entry that keeps the most common DNA and genes. Clone size and V and J calls follow TCRdb, not the original study. The sample table lists more than 30,000 distinct CDR3 sequences, around 43% of them with a count of one. Clones ranked in the top ten supply roughly 14% of the sample.

This sample is drawn from a study of prognosis after radiotherapy for stage I lung cancer (dated by TCRdb to 2020 to 2022). Study-level background: Between early 2018 and January 2019, 15 to 20 stage I NSCLC patients were enrolled in Nanjing, China. Five patients had oligometastatic NSCLC after surgical resection of the primary tumor, and fourteen had newly diagnosed primary stage I lung tumors. All patients were considered medically inoperable, owing to comorbidities in about a dozen and refusal of surgery in about seven. The cohort included about a dozen men and about 6 women, with a median age of about 70 years and a range of about 53 to 95 years. Tumor histology was squamous cell carcinoma in seven patients and adenocarcinoma in twelve. SBRT was delivered in 3 to 5 fractions with a biologically effective dose of at least 100 Gy, and image-guided IMRT or VMAT was used for delivery. Concurrent therapy was not administered to any patient alongside SBRT. Distant metastases were developed by four of the 19 patients after SBRT, at a median of roughly 7 months, whereas no significant progression was observed in the other 15 patients. This study profiled peripheral blood TCR beta repertoires from stage I NSCLC patients before and after stereotactic body radiotherapy and linked the repertoires to distant failure. The study took one blood sample before SBRT and one after SBRT from each of 20 or so patients and sequenced all 38 samples.

What the work shows at the level of the full study, not this receptor alone: Post-SBRT Shannon entropy and its change from baseline were lower in patients who developed distant metastases; baseline Shannon entropy was not associated with metastases. The study was limited by its small cohort and short follow-up, and the findings require independent validation. After SBRT, the number of unique TCR clones decreased (median about 10,000 before versus some 6,900 after; Wilcoxon paired P=0.011). Tumor specificity of expanded TCR clones was not determined. None of the reported P values were adjusted for multiple comparisons. Differences by metastasis status were reportedly seen in TRBV and TRBJ usage frequencies, involving two V genes at baseline and, after SBRT, 8 or 9 V genes and two J genes.

A history of other malignancies or of prior chemotherapy or radiotherapy was absent in all patients, and node-negative disease was shown on CT and PET/CT in all patients. At each of two time points, six milliliters of peripheral venous blood were collected into EDTA tubes. PBMCs were isolated by Ficoll-Paque Plus density-gradient centrifugation. Samples were stored at -80°C immediately after collection until analysis. The specimen was PBMCs, collected before or after stereotactic body radiation therapy (not recorded which). The chain is assembled from TRBV11-2 and TRBJ1-2, with the D gene too uncertain to name. The source of this sequence is a donor over 45 with non-small cell lung cancer. The CDR3 protein sequence reads: CASSLGARYGYTF. The nucleotide sequence reads as follows: TGTGCCAGCAGCTTAGGGGCACGCTATGGCTACACCTTC.